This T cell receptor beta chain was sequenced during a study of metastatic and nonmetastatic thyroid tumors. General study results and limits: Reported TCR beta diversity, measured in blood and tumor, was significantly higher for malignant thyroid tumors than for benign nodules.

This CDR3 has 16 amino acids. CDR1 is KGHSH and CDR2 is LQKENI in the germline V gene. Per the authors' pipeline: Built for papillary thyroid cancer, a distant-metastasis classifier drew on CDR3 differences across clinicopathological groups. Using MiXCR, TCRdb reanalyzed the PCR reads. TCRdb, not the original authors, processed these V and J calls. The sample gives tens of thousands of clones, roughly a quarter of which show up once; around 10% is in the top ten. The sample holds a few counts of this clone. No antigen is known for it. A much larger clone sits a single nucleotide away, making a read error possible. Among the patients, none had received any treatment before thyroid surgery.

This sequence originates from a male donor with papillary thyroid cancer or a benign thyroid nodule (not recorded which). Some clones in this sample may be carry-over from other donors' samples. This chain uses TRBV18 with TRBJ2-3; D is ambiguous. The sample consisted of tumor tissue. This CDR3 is CSSSPIIRLVADTQYF. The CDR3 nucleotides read TGTTCCAGCTCACCAATAATCCGGCTAGTCGCAGATACGCAGTATTTT. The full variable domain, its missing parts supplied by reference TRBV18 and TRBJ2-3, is NAGVMQNPRHLVRRRGQEARLRCSPMKGHSHVYWYRQLPEEGLKFMVYLQKENIIDESGMPKERFSAEFPKEGPSILRIQQVVRGDSAAYFCSSSPIIRLVADTQYFGPGTRLTVL.